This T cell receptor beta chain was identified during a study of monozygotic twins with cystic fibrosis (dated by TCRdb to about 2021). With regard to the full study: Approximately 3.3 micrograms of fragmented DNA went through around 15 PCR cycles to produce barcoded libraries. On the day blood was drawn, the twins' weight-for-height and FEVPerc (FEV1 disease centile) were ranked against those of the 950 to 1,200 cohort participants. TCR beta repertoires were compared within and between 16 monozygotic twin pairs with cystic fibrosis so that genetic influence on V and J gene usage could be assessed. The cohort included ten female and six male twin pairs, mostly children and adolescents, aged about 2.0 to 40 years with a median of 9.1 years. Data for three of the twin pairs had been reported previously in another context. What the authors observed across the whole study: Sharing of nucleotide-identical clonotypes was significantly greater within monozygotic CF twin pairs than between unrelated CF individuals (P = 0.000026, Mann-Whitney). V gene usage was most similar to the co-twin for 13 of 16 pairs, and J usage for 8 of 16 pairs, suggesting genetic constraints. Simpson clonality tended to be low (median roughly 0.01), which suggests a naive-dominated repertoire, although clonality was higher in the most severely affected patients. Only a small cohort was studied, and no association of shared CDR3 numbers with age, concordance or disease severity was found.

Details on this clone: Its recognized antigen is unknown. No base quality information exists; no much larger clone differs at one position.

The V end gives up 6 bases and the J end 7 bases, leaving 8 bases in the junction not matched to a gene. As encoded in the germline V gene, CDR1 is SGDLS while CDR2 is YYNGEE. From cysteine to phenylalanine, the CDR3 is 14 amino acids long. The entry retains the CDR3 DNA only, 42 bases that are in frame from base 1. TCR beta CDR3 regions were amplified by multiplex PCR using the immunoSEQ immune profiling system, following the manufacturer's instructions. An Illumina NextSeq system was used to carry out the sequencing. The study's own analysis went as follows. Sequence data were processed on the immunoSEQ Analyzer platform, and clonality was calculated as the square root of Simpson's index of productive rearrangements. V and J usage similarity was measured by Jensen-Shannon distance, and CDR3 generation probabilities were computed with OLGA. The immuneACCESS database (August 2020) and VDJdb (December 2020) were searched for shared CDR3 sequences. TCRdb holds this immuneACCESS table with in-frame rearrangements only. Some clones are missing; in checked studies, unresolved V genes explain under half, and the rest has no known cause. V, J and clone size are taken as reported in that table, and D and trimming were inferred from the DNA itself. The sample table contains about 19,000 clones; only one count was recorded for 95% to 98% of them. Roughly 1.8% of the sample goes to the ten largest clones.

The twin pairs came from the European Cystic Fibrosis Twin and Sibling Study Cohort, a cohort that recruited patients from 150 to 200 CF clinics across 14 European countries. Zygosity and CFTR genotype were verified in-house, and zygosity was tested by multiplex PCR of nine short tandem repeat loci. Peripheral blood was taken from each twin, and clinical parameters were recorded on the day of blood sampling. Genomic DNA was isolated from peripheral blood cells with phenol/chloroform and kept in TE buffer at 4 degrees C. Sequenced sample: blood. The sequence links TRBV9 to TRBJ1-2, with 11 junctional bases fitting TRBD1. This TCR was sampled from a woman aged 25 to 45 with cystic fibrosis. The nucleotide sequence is TGTGCCAGCACCGCCCAGGGACAGGGGGTTGGCTACACCTTC. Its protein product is CASTAQGQGVGYTF.